These 21 T cell receptor beta chains were all obtained from the same sample, sequenced in a study of spatial heterogeneity in lung cancer (dated by TCRdb to about 2019). The method behind the library was 5' RACE. Sequencing was performed on a NextSeq 500. TCRdb reanalyzed the raw reads on its own, using fastp at Q25 for trimming and MiXCR for clone calling, and kept in-frame beta chains. Each entry is one CDR3 protein sequence, shown with its most common DNA and genes. The sample table contains about 11,000 distinct CDR3 sequences; only one count was recorded for 3.5% to 5% of them. More than 6.5% of the sample lies in the top ten. Sample time point, as interpreted from the label and publication: sample taken at primary tumor resection. For TCR sequencing, whole RNA was extracted from tumor and nontumor lung tissue, or from cryopreserved PBMC samples, and no cell sorting was done. The sample consisted of normal lung tissue next to the tumor, taken at surgery. The receptors stem from a male donor with early-stage non-small cell lung cancer.

This clonotype has at least ten counts. V is TRBV20-1 and J is TRBJ1-4; 9 bases are shared with TRBD1. Germline CDR1 and CDR2: DFQATT and SNEGSKA (reference sequence). J lost 5 bases, V lost 6 bases, and 4 bases had no gene match. This CDR3 is built from 13 residues. CDR3 DNA sequence: TGCAGTGCCCTGGGACAGGGAAATGAAAAACTGTTTTTT. Protein: CSALGQGNEKLFF.

This clonotype is labeled medium-sized. V gene TRBV7-2 combines with J gene TRBJ2-3; the D is unclear. V gave up 4 bases and J gave up 6 bases, with 11 bases separating them. There are 13 residues in the CDR3. Per the germline V gene, CDR1 is SGHTA and CDR2 is FQGNSA. The CDR3 region is CASSSSRLDTQYF. The CDR3 DNA reads as TGTGCCAGCAGCTCGTCTAGATTGGATACGCAGTATTTT.

In its sample, this clonotype was seen many times. The chain couples TRBV12-3 or TRBV12-4 to TRBJ2-2; 10 bases match TRBD1. V was clipped by 1 base and J by 3 bases; unmatched bases: 8. This CDR3 contains 18 residues. The DNA of the CDR3 is TGTGCCAGCAGTTTAGACCTCGGACAGGGGGTGGACACCGGGGAGCTGTTTTTT. This translates into CASSLDLGQGVDTGELFF.

The CDR3 coding sequence is TGCGCCAGCAGCTGGGCGACAGGAGGGGAAAAACTGTTTTTT. Protein: CASSWATGGEKLFF. V usage is TRBV5-1 and J usage is TRBJ1-4; tentatively, D is TRBD1 (6 bases). The CDR3 covers 14 residues. CDR1 SGHRS and CDR2 YFSETQ come from the germline V gene. Trimming stripped 3 bases from V and 8 bases from J, with 14 bases between. Supplemented by reference TRBV5-1 and TRBJ1-4, the full variable domain reads KAGVTQTPRYLIKTRGQQVTLSCSPISGHRSVSWYQQTPGQGLQFLFEYFSETQRNKGNFPGRFSGRQFSNSRSEMNVSTLELGDSALYLCASSWATGGEKLFFGSGTQLSVL.

This clonotype was observed many times. This sequence joins TRBV6-2 or TRBV6-3 and TRBJ2-2; TRBD2 matches at 10 bases. Germline V gene data show CDR1 as MNHEY and CDR2 as SVGEGT. This CDR3 comprises 14 residues. V lost 5 bases, J lost 6 bases, and 3 bases stayed unmatched. In DNA form, the CDR3 reads TGTGCCAGCAGTGAGCGGGAGGGCCCCGGGGAGCTGTTTTTT. It translates to CASSEREGPGELFF.

The V and J genes are TRBV14 and TRBJ2-3; TRBD1 is a possible D gene (7 bases). V shed 5 bases and J shed 2 bases, with 23 bases lying between them. Germline values: CDR1 SGHDN, CDR2 FVKESK. The CDR3 loop spans 18 amino acids. The CDR3 here is CASSTRLTGTWATDTQYF. The CDR3 DNA follows: TGTGCCAGCAGCACACGGCTGACAGGGACTTGGGCCACAGATACGCAGTATTTT.

V usage is TRBV7-9 and J usage is TRBJ2-7; TRBD1 is a possible D gene (5 bases). V was trimmed by 7 bases and J by 9 bases, leaving 13 bases between them. Looked up from germline, CDR1 is SEHNR and CDR2 is FQNEAQ (reference sequence). CDR3 size: 11 residues. Written as DNA, the CDR3 is TGTGCCAGCACCCAGGGTCAGGCGCAGTACTTC. Its protein is CASTQGQAQYF.

This clonotype was seen repeatedly, ten times or more. The chain couples TRBV10-3 to TRBJ2-4, with D perhaps TRBD1 or TRBD2 (6 bases each). This CDR3 contains 15 residues. Germline V lookup: CDR1 ENHRY, CDR2 SYGVKD. V dropped 6 bases and J dropped 8 bases, with 20 bases sitting between them. This CDR3 reads CAISRGGGKGDIQYF. DNA of the CDR3: TGTGCCATCAGCCGCGGAGGGGGAAAAGGGGACATTCAGTACTTC.

This clonotype was observed many times. This sequence joins TRBV6-4 and TRBJ2-1, with D perhaps assigned TRBD1 or TRBD2 (5 bases each). Trimming removed 8 bases from V and 2 bases from J, with 16 bases in between. CDR1 and CDR2 from the germline V gene are MRHNA and SNTAGT. The CDR3 runs to 15 residues. As DNA, the CDR3 is TGTGCCAGCTCTGAGATGGGGGAGACCTACAATGAGCAGTTCTTC. Its protein is CASSEMGETYNEQFF.

In this sample, this clonotype turned up many times. The chain links TRBV20-1 to TRBJ2-2; 10 nucleotides line up with TRBD1. This CDR3 spans 15 amino acids. CDR1 DFQATT and CDR2 SNEGSKA come from the germline V gene (reference sequence). The V and J ends lost 5 bases and 4 bases, in that order; junction bases with no gene match: 7. DNA of the CDR3: TGCAGTGCTCGCCGAGGACAGGGGGGCACCGGGGAGCTGTTTTTT. Amino acid sequence: CSARRGQGGTGELFF.

By frequency in the sample, this clonotype is medium-sized (0.01 to 0.1%). This rearrangement joins TRBV7-9 to TRBJ1-1; 7 positions match TRBD1. Germline CDR1 SEHNR, CDR2 FQNEAQ (reference sequence). V shed 8 bases, J shed 11 bases, and the junction held 11 bases outside the gene matches. The CDR3 is 12 residues long. The CDR3 reads CASGQDGGHAFF. CDR3 sequence (DNA): TGTGCCAGCGGACAGGACGGGGGGCACGCTTTCTTT.

This clonotype was observed many times. This chain joins TRBV24-1 and TRBJ2-7; 7 nucleotides align to TRBD1. CDR1 and CDR2 (germline): KGHDR, SFDVKD. CDR3 length: 13 amino acids. V was clipped by 9 bases and J by 1 base; unmatched bases: 5. The CDR3 loop reads CATDRDPSYEQYF. The CDR3 DNA is TGTGCCACCGACAGGGACCCATCCTACGAGCAGTACTTC.

This clonotype was seen repeatedly, ten times or more. This sequence joins TRBV5-5 and TRBJ1-4; 7 positions match TRBD1. The CDR3 totals 15 residues. The junction had 6 bases not matched to a gene; V was cut back by 3 bases and J by 4 bases. From germline, CDR1 is SGHKS and CDR2 YYEKEE (reference sequence). CDR3 coding DNA: TGTGCCAGCAGCTGGACAGGCCGCGATAATGAAAAACTGTTTTTT. It translates to CASSWTGRDNEKLFF. The full variable domain, with the rest looked up from reference TRBV5-5 and TRBJ1-4, is DAGVTQSPTHLIKTRGQQVTLRCSPISGHKSVSWYQQVLGQGPQFIFQYYEKEERGRGNFPDRFSARQFPNYSSELNVNALLLGDSALYLCASSWTGRDNEKLFFGSGTQLSVL.

This clonotype was found many times. The chain combines TRBV4-3 with TRBJ1-5; D perhaps matches TRBD1 (5 bases). V was clipped by 0 bases and J by 7 bases, with 10 bases between them. The CDR3 spans 14 residues. The germline V gene encodes CDR1 LGHNA and CDR2 YSLEER. In DNA form, the CDR3 reads TGCGCCAGCAGCCAAGAAGGGGAGGGGCAGCCCCAGCATTTT. Protein sequence: CASSQEGEGQPQHF.

This clonotype was recorded at least ten times. The chain carries TRBV29-1 and TRBJ1-5; 9 nucleotides align to TRBD1. Trimming took 4 bases from V and 7 from J; bases not matched to a gene: 8. The germline gives CDR1 SQVTM, CDR2 ANQGSEA. CDR3 length: 14 residues. CDR3 sequence: CSVAQGAKDQPQHF. CDR3 bases: TGCAGCGTTGCACAGGGGGCGAAGGACCAGCCCCAGCATTTT.

This clonotype was counted at least ten times. The chain has TRBV7-9 and TRBJ1-1; weak D call: TRBD1 (6 bases). The length of the CDR3 is 16 residues. The V end lost 3 bases, the J end lost 4 bases, and 18 bases lay between the germline ends. CDR1 is SEHNR and CDR2 is FQNEAQ in the germline V gene (reference sequence). The CDR3 region has the DNA TGTGCCAGCAGCTTCGGGGTACAGGGTAAAGGCACTGAAGCTTTCTTT. Translated: CASSFGVQGKGTEAFF.

In its sample, this clonotype was seen many times. V gene TRBV6-1 combines with J gene TRBJ1-1; TRBD1 is a possible D gene (5 bases). The CDR3 consists of 12 residues. Trimming took off 6 bases at V and 8 bases at J, with 13 bases between the two ends. In germline, CDR1 is MNHNS, CDR2 SASEGT. CDR3 protein: CASSLWGEEAFF. In nucleotides, the CDR3 is TGTGCCAGCAGCCTATGGGGGGAAGAAGCTTTCTTT.

The chain uses TRBV28 and TRBJ2-7; 7 bases fit TRBD1. The J segment lost 4 bases and the V segment lost 3 bases, leaving 9 bases of the junction unmatched. The length of the CDR3 is 15 residues. Germline V gives CDR1 MDHEN, CDR2 SYDVKM. The CDR3 DNA reads TGTGCCAGCAGTTTCCTCACGGGACAGCTTTACGAGCAGTACTTC. Amino acid sequence: CASSFLTGQLYEQYF.

This clonotype counts as medium-sized (0.01 to 0.1%). Written as DNA, the CDR3 is TGCAGTGCTAGATCCCGGGGGTTTGGCGAGCAGTACTTC. It codes for CSARSRGFGEQYF. The chain carries TRBV20-1 and TRBJ2-7, with D maybe TRBD2 (6 bases). Trimming left V 2 bases short and J 6 bases short, with 14 bases between. The CDR3 runs to 13 residues. The germline CDR1 and CDR2 sequences are DFQATT and SNEGSKA (reference sequence).

Ten or more counts support this clonotype. The J gene is TRBJ1-5, the V gene TRBV7-3; tentatively, D is TRBD1 (5 bases). Trimming shortened V by 0 bases and J by 0 bases, and 6 bases separated the two germline ends. The CDR3 covers 15 residues. The germline gives CDR1 SGHTA, CDR2 FQGTGA. The CDR3 spells CASSLTGVSNQPQHF. As DNA, the CDR3 is TGTGCCAGCAGCTTAACAGGGGTTAGCAATCAGCCCCAGCATTTT.

Ten or more counts support this clonotype. This rearrangement joins TRBV5-8 to TRBJ1-1; D is ambiguous. The CDR3 sequence is 14 residues long. The V gene lost 0 bases and the J gene lost 1 base, with 7 bases spanning the gap. Germline V gene lookup returns CDR1 SGHTS and CDR2 YDEGEE. The CDR3 loop is CASSLVAANTEAFF. The CDR3 region has the DNA TGTGCCAGCAGCTTGGTAGCCGCGAACACTGAAGCTTTCTTT.